Presented here are 10 T cell receptor beta chains from one specimen sequenced in a study of blood T cell repertoires in COVID-19. TCRdb's table, derived via immunoSEQ multiplex PCR, lists solely in-frame clones and lacks some. This sample has 100,000 to 150,000 clones, with nearly 70% found just once. The sequencing input was peripheral blood. Source of these receptors: a woman aged 65 to 85 with acute or convalescent COVID-19.

The chain is built from TRBV18 and TRBJ2-7, with a possible D match to TRBD2 (5 bases). Germline loops: CDR1 KGHSH, CDR2 LQKENI. Trimming stripped 6 bases from V and 2 bases from J, with 11 bases between. The CDR3 totals 13 residues. CDR3 loop: CASSLRETYEQYF. In nucleotides, the CDR3 is TGTGCCAGCTCCCTCCGGGAAACCTACGAGCAGTACTTC.

In its sample, this clone was seen many times. The rearrangement links TRBV7-2 to TRBJ2-7; 7 bases match TRBD1. Trimming cost V 1 base and J 2 bases; bases outside gene matches: 5. Per germline, CDR1 SGHTA and CDR2 FQGNSA. This CDR3 is 15 amino acids long. The CDR3, as DNA: TGTGCCAGCAGCTTAGGACAGGGAACGGCCTACGAGCAGTACTTC. Protein sequence: CASSLGQGTAYEQYF.

The chain recombines TRBV6-2 or TRBV6-3 with TRBJ2-5; D uncertain. From germline, CDR1 is MNHEY and CDR2 SVGEGT. The CDR3 runs to 15 residues. Trimming removed 0 bases from V and 5 bases from J, with 13 bases in between. CDR3 amino acids: CASSYSNSVRETQYF. The CDR3 nucleotides are TGTGCCAGCAGTTACTCGAATTCGGTTCGGGAGACCCAGTACTTC.

This clone has a handful of counts. The CDR3 bases are TGTGCCAGCAGTGACTCGCTTCCCCCTACGAAAAAATTACAGGGGGCCCAAGAGACCCAGTACTTC. It yields the protein CASSDSLPPTKKLQGAQETQYF. The genes are TRBV6-4 and TRBJ2-5; 9 bases match TRBD1. Germline V gene data show CDR1 as MRHNA and CDR2 as SNTAGT. The CDR3 extends over 22 amino acids. Trimming at V came to 0 bases and at J to 1 base, leaving 21 bases not matched to a gene.

The genes are TRBV11-2 and TRBJ1-6; 7 bases align to TRBD1. CDR1 and CDR2 (germline): SGHAT, FQNNGV. After removal of 3 bases from V and 10 bases from J, the junction contained 6 bases not matched to a gene. This CDR3 is 14 amino acids long. The CDR3 here is CASSFTGVQSPLHF. The CDR3 DNA is TGTGCCAGCAGCTTCACAGGGGTTCAATCACCCCTCCACTTT.

The rearrangement joins TRBV9 to TRBJ2-1; 8 nucleotides align to TRBD1. Trimming at V came to 4 bases and at J to 7 bases, leaving 10 bases not matched to a gene. The CDR3 runs to 15 residues. Germline lookup yields CDR1 SGDLS and CDR2 YYNGEE. The CDR3 DNA reads TGTGCCAGCAGCCTCGGACAGGGCTCCCTTAATGAGCAGTTCTTC. This encodes CASSLGQGSLNEQFF.

The table lists this clone with many counts. The chain is built from TRBV19 and TRBJ2-2, with 9 bases that match TRBD1. Germline V gene lookup returns CDR1 LNHDA and CDR2 SQIVND (reference sequence). CDR3 size: 15 residues. V shed 7 bases and J 7 bases; nucleotides not matched to a gene: 10. The DNA for the CDR3 is TGTGCCAGTAAGCCAAGGACAGGGGATAACGGGGAGCTGTTTTTT. Its translation: CASKPRTGDNGELFF.

This clone has more than one count but fewer than ten. The rearrangement uses TRBV11-2 and TRBJ1-4, with a possible D match to TRBD1 (5 bases). V lost 4 bases and J lost 2, with 11 bases in between. The CDR3 is 15 amino acids. The V gene's germline CDR1 is SGHAT and CDR2 FQNNGV. The CDR3 sequence: CASSSPGGTNEKLFF. The CDR3 DNA reads TGTGCCAGCAGCTCACCCGGGGGGACTAATGAAAAACTGTTTTTT.

V and J are TRBV7-2 and TRBJ2-7, with 7 bases matching TRBD2. CDR1 SGHTA and CDR2 FQGNSA come from the germline V gene. After removal of 1 base from V and 1 base from J, the junction contained 10 bases not matched to a gene. This CDR3 comprises 17 residues. The CDR3 sequence: CASSLVEAGVGSYEQYF. In nucleotides, the CDR3 is TGTGCCAGCAGCTTAGTCGAGGCGGGAGTTGGGTCCTACGAGCAGTACTTC.

The rearrangement uses TRBV19 and TRBJ1-2, with D possibly TRBD1 on 5 matching bases. CDR1 is LNHDA and CDR2 is SQIVND in the germline V gene (reference sequence). This CDR3 has 14 amino acids. V was clipped by 4 bases and J by 5 bases, with 14 bases between them. In DNA form, the CDR3 reads TGTGCCAGTAGTACTCCGCAGGGTCGGTATGGCTACACCTTC. Its translation is CASSTPQGRYGYTF.